The 32 T cell receptor beta chains below were found in one sample sequenced in a study of cytomegalovirus exposure and HLA in healthy donors. This table comes from immunoSEQ multiplex PCR, and its TCRdb copy is limited to in-frame clones, with some not included. The data hold over 35,000 clones, with around 93% observed a single time. The source material was PBMCs. The origin of the receptors is a man aged 18 to 35 in good health and CMV-seronegative.

The V gene is TRBV5-4, the J gene TRBJ2-1, with 8 bases that match TRBD1. V gave up 4 bases and J gave up 6 bases; unmatched junction bases: 9. CDR1 and CDR2 from the germline V gene are SGHNT and YYREEE (reference sequence). This CDR3 has 15 residues. The CDR3 DNA is TGTGCCAGCAGCCGCTGGACAGGGACCGCCAATGAGCAGTTCTTC. Amino acid sequence: CASSRWTGTANEQFF.

The rearrangement joins TRBV2 to TRBJ1-6; 11 positions match TRBD1. Germline values: CDR1 SNHLY, CDR2 FYNNEI. The CDR3 is 15 residues long. J gave up 7 bases and V 5 bases, and 4 bases lay outside the gene matches. CDR3 nucleotide sequence: TGTGCCAGCAGTAGTAGGACAGGGGGCAATTCACCCCTCCACTTT. Its protein product is CASSSRTGGNSPLHF.

The chain is built from TRBV27 and TRBJ1-3; possible D gene TRBD1, 5 bases. The CDR3 is 14 residues long. Trimming shortened V by 3 bases and J by 0 bases, and 6 bases separated the two germline ends. Germline CDR1 reads MNHEY; CDR2 reads SMNVEV (reference sequence). CDR3 coding DNA: TGTGCCAGCAGTTTGGGGGGCTCTGGAAACACCATATATTTT. It is translated as CASSLGGSGNTIYF.

The rearrangement links TRBV5-1 to TRBJ1-4, with D uncertain. The V and J ends lost 0 bases and 5 bases respectively, with 11 bases between them. This CDR3 comprises 15 residues. Germline values: CDR1 SGHRS, CDR2 YFSETQ. The CDR3 region is CASSLETVGNEKLFF. In DNA form, the CDR3 reads TGCGCCAGCAGCTTGGAGACTGTTGGGAATGAAAAACTGTTTTTT.

The chain has TRBV6-1 and TRBJ1-2; 9 nucleotides align to TRBD1. The germline V gene encodes CDR1 MNHNS and CDR2 SASEGT. CDR3 length: 15 residues. V shed 8 bases, J shed 4 bases, and the junction held 11 bases outside the gene matches. The CDR3, as DNA: TGTGCCAGCCAGTTCGGGACAGGGTCGGTCTATGGCTACACCTTC. This codes for CASQFGTGSVYGYTF.

V is TRBV19 and J is TRBJ2-7, with D maybe TRBD1 (6 bases). V dropped 8 bases and J dropped 6 bases, with 26 bases sitting between them. Looked up from germline, CDR1 is LNHDA and CDR2 is SQIVND (reference sequence). CDR3 length: 16 amino acids. CDR3 loop: CASSPPGTSGLREQYF. CDR3 DNA: TGTGCCAGTTCCCCCCCGGGGACATCTGGTCTCCGCGAGCAGTACTTC.

The CDR3 sequence: CASSLEAAAEQFF. In DNA, the CDR3 is TGCGCCAGCAGCTTGGAGGCGGCAGCTGAGCAGTTCTTC. The chain is built from TRBV5-1 and TRBJ2-1; D ambiguous. V was clipped by 0 bases and J by 9 bases, with 10 bases between them. Germline values: CDR1 SGHRS, CDR2 YFSETQ. This CDR3 is 13 amino acids long.

The rearrangement links TRBV5-6 to TRBJ1-5; 9 bases map to TRBD1. V dropped 4 bases and J dropped 4; count of bases not matched to a gene: 3. The CDR3 has 14 residues. Germline values: CDR1 SGHDT, CDR2 YYEEEE. CDR3 nucleotides: TGTGCCAGCAGCCCGGGGACAGGGAATCAGCCCCAGCATTTT. Translated, it gives CASSPGTGNQPQHF.

This chain joins TRBV7-3 and TRBJ2-3; D is unresolved. The germline gives CDR1 SGHTA, CDR2 FQGTGA. V was shortened by 5 bases and J by 4 bases, with 10 bases between the two germline ends. The CDR3 loop spans 13 amino acids. For the CDR3, the DNA is TGTGCCAGCAGCCCCCTAGTACCAGATACGCAGTATTTT. This gives the protein CASSPLVPDTQYF.

This sequence joins TRBV5-1 and TRBJ2-7, with TRBD1 matching over 7 bases. V dropped 4 bases and J dropped 2; count of bases not matched to a gene: 12. The CDR3 runs to 16 residues. The V gene's germline CDR1 is SGHRS and CDR2 YFSETQ. Here the CDR3 DNA reads TGCGCCAGCAGCCTAGCCCCGACAGGGACGACCTACGAGCAGTACTTC. Protein: CASSLAPTGTTYEQYF.

The chain carries TRBV10-2 and TRBJ2-3; 7 bases line up with TRBD2. Germline V gene sequence: CDR1 WSHSY, CDR2 SAAADI. The CDR3 runs 15 residues. J lost 5 bases, V lost 8 bases, and 13 bases had no gene match. The CDR3 loop reads CASRPGGGEGDTQYF. In DNA, the CDR3 is TGCGCCAGCCGGCCAGGCGGGGGAGAGGGAGATACGCAGTATTTT.

The J gene is TRBJ2-3, the V gene TRBV28, with D tentatively TRBD2 (6 bases). V lost 7 bases, J lost 4 bases, and 15 bases lay in between. CDR1 is MDHEN and CDR2 is SYDVKM in the germline V gene. The CDR3 spans 14 residues. The CDR3 bases are TGTGCCAGCACGGGGACTTCTCAAGCAGATACGCAGTATTTT. It yields the protein CASTGTSQADTQYF.

V and J are TRBV14 and TRBJ2-1; 11 nucleotides align to TRBD2. J was trimmed by 4 bases and V by 3 bases; bases with no gene match: 5. Germline CDR1 is SGHDN and CDR2 is FVKESK. The CDR3 runs to 16 residues. The CDR3 bases are TGTGCCAGCAGCCAGCTAGCGGGAGGAATTTACAATGAGCAGTTCTTC. Translated: CASSQLAGGIYNEQFF.

This sequence joins TRBV28 and TRBJ2-7; D perhaps matches TRBD1 (5 bases). Germline-derived CDR1 and CDR2 are MDHEN and SYDVKM. The CDR3 totals 12 residues. Trimming shortened V by 4 bases and J by 5 bases, and 9 bases separated the two germline ends. The CDR3 spells CASSSQGNEQYF. CDR3 DNA sequence: TGTGCCAGCAGTTCCCAGGGTAACGAGCAGTACTTC.

The chain joins TRBV19 to TRBJ1-1; 11 bases align to TRBD1. Trimming took 8 bases from V and 0 from J; bases not matched to a gene: 14. The V gene's germline CDR1 is LNHDA and CDR2 SQIVND (reference sequence). This CDR3 region has 18 residues. The CDR3 coding sequence is TGTGCCAGTGGGACACCCCGGGACAGGGGGAGAATGAACACTGAAGCTTTCTTT. Translated: CASGTPRDRGRMNTEAFF.

The chain combines TRBV11-2 with TRBJ1-4; 7 bases are a match to TRBD1. V shed 1 base, J shed 5 bases, and the junction held 13 bases outside the gene matches. The V gene's germline CDR1 is SGHAT and CDR2 FQNNGV. The CDR3 length is 18 residues. This CDR3 is CASSLGRILDRRNEKLFF. CDR3 bases: TGTGCCAGCAGCTTAGGAAGGATTCTGGACAGGAGGAATGAAAAACTGTTTTTT.

The chain combines TRBV30 with TRBJ2-7; 8 positions match TRBD1. With V trimmed by 8 bases and J by 3 bases, 6 bases remained unmatched. The CDR3 consists of 12 residues. In germline, CDR1 is GTSNPN, CDR2 SVGIG (reference sequence). In DNA form, the CDR3 reads TGTGCCGGGCACAGGGGGAGCTACGAGCAGTACTTC. It translates to CAGHRGSYEQYF.

This chain links TRBV7-2 with TRBJ1-2; D is undetermined. Germline V gives CDR1 SGHTA, CDR2 FQGNSA. The CDR3 extends over 16 amino acids. V was shortened by 0 bases and J by 2 bases, with 13 bases between the two germline ends. The CDR3 reads CASSLARGNWNYGYTF. CDR3 bases: TGTGCCAGCAGCTTAGCCCGGGGAAACTGGAACTATGGCTACACCTTC.

The chain employs TRBV28 and TRBJ1-4, with D perhaps TRBD1 (6 bases). Germline V gives CDR1 MDHEN, CDR2 SYDVKM. V lost 6 bases, J lost 4 bases, and 15 bases lay in between. The CDR3 has 15 residues. The CDR3 bases are TGTGCCAGCAGACTCCAGGGGTCCCTTAATGAAAAACTGTTTTTT. Its translation is CASRLQGSLNEKLFF.

On this clone itself: The sample has other DNA sequences that encode this CDR3 too. The chain combines TRBV6-4 with TRBJ2-3; D may be TRBD1 (6 bases). The V and J ends lost 6 bases and 3 bases respectively, with 10 bases between them. Germline V gene data show CDR1 as MRHNA and CDR2 as SNTAGT. CDR3 length: 13 residues. CDR3 nucleotide sequence: TGTGCCAGCAGCGAGACAGGTACAGATACGCAGTATTTT. Translating it yields CASSETGTDTQYF.

In DNA, the CDR3 is TGTGCCAGCTCCCTCTTGGCGGGGGAAGGAGTGAGGCAGCCCCAGCATTTT. This gives the protein CASSLLAGEGVRQPQHF. V usage is TRBV18 and J usage is TRBJ1-5; TRBD1 is a possible D gene (5 bases). The germline V gene has CDR1 KGHSH and CDR2 LQKENI. The V gene lost 6 bases and the J gene lost 7 bases, with 25 bases spanning the gap. CDR3 size: 17 residues.

The genes are TRBV7-3 and TRBJ2-5; 7 positions match TRBD2. In germline, CDR1 is SGHTA, CDR2 FQGTGA. CDR3 size: 10 residues. Trimming at V came to 5 bases and at J to 10 bases, leaving 1 base not matched to a gene. Here the CDR3 DNA reads TGTGCCAGCAGCGGGAGGGACCAGTACTTC. Translated: CASSGRDQYF.

The V call is TRBV29-1, the J call TRBJ2-7; TRBD1 aligns across 10 bases. V gave up 7 bases and J gave up 2 bases; unmatched junction bases: 8. The CDR3 is 14 amino acids. Germline V gene sequence: CDR1 SQVTM, CDR2 ANQGSEA. CDR3 sequence: CSAWTGQGTYEQYF. CDR3 nucleotide sequence: TGCAGCGCCTGGACGGGACAGGGGACCTACGAGCAGTACTTC.

The rearrangement links TRBV13 to TRBJ2-5, with 7 bases fitting TRBD2. With V trimmed by 5 bases and J by 3 bases, 9 bases remained unmatched. The CDR3 extends over 15 amino acids. Germline lookup yields CDR1 PRHDT and CDR2 FYEKMQ (reference sequence). As DNA, the CDR3 is TGTGCCAGCAGCCAGGGAGTGGGGAGGGAAGAGACCCAGTACTTC. Translating it yields CASSQGVGREETQYF.

This clone was recorded only once. CDR3 in amino acids: CASSALAGTYNEQFF. The CDR3 nucleotides read TGCGCCAGCAGTGCACTAGCGGGGACTTACAATGAGCAGTTCTTC. The rearrangement links TRBV10-1 to TRBJ2-1; 10 bases fit TRBD2. V lost 4 bases and J lost 4; bases outside the gene matches: 4. Germline values: CDR1 WNHNN, CDR2 SYGVQD (reference sequence). CDR3 length equals 15 residues.

This chain joins TRBV5-4 and TRBJ1-1; TRBD1 agrees at 7 bases. The germline CDR1 and CDR2 sequences are SGHNT and YYREEE (reference sequence). Losses at the gene ends were 1 base for V and 2 bases for J; bases not matched to a gene: 5. CDR3 length equals 15 residues. The CDR3 DNA reads TGTGCCAGCAGCTTGATACAGGGGAGTAACACTGAAGCTTTCTTT. This codes for CASSLIQGSNTEAFF.

The chain joins TRBV7-9 to TRBJ1-2; a weak D match, TRBD1 (5 bases). Germline V gene lookup returns CDR1 SEHNR and CDR2 FQNEAQ (reference sequence). V was pared by 1 base and J by 8 bases, with 14 bases between. CDR3 length: 14 amino acids. DNA of the CDR3: TGTGCCAGCAGCTTAGGCTCGGGGGGTGAAGGCTACACCTTC. Its protein is CASSLGSGGEGYTF.

The chain joins TRBV11-2 to TRBJ1-3; D gene unclear. CDR3 size: 15 residues. Germline loops: CDR1 SGHAT, CDR2 FQNNGV. Trimming left V 5 bases short and J 1 base short, with 12 bases between. The CDR3 nucleotides read TGTGCCAGCAGCAACGGCCGGGTGTCTGGAAACACCATATATTTT. This translates into CASSNGRVSGNTIYF.

The table lists this clone with a count of one. The V call is TRBV6-6, the J call TRBJ2-5; TRBD2 aligns across 7 bases. There are 13 residues in the CDR3. CDR1 is MNHNY, CDR2 SVGAGI, per germline (reference sequence). V was clipped by 7 bases and J by 1 base; unmatched bases: 3. The CDR3 DNA reads TGTGCCAGCAAGCGGGACGGCCAAGAGACCCAGTACTTC. Protein: CASKRDGQETQYF.

The chain uses TRBV30 and TRBJ1-5; 7 positions match TRBD1. The CDR3 is 13 amino acids. V was pared by 0 bases and J by 7 bases, with 3 bases of the junction left unmatched. Germline V gene sequence: CDR1 GTSNPN, CDR2 SVGIG (reference sequence). The CDR3 spells CAWSVDRAQPQHF. The CDR3, as DNA: TGTGCCTGGAGTGTCGACAGGGCCCAGCCCCAGCATTTT.

The chain links TRBV19 to TRBJ2-1; no clear D gene. Germline V CDR1 and CDR2: LNHDA, SQIVND (reference sequence). Trimming cost V 5 bases and J 2 bases, with 4 bases left between them. CDR3 length: 12 residues. The CDR3 DNA sequence: TGTGCCAGTAGTCGGGCCTACAATGAGCAGTTCTTC. This translates into CASSRAYNEQFF.

CDR3 bases: TGTGCCAGCAGCTCGGAGGTTGCGGGGTTGTTAGAGACCCAGTACTTC. Amino acids: CASSSEVAGLLETQYF. V and J are TRBV5-5 and TRBJ2-5; D perhaps matches TRBD2 (6 bases). Trimming shortened V by 3 bases and J by 4 bases, and 19 bases separated the two germline ends. The germline V gene encodes CDR1 SGHKS and CDR2 YYEKEE (reference sequence). This CDR3 is built from 16 residues.